What follows describes a single TCR beta chain. No cognate antigen has been identified for it. The data are from a study of monozygotic twins with inflammatory bowel disease (dated by TCRdb to between 2019 and 2020). In the study overall: In total, roughly 30 monozygotic twin pairs made up the full study: 19 Danish pairs, all IBD-discordant, plus nine German pairs, of which four were IBD-concordant and five were IBD-discordant. Disease-associated traits were sought mainly through comparisons between IBD patients and their genetically identical healthy co-twins within discordant pairs. Each individual had, on average, about 151 000 unique TCRalpha sequences and 181 000 unique TCRbeta sequences available for analysis.

From each donor, an approximately 2.5 ml peripheral blood sample was collected into PAXgene tubes and kept at -80 degrees C. Without T cell sorting, total RNA was isolated from whole blood using the PAXgene blood miRNA kit on an automated QIAcube. Deep TCRalpha and TCRbeta repertoire profiling with unique molecular barcoding was performed on peripheral blood of monozygotic twin pairs concordant or discordant for inflammatory bowel disease. For every twin pair, smoking habits were documented, and each individual was categorised as a current, former or never smoker. Preparation of the library involved 5' RACE. The input for every TCR library was around 4,000 ng of total RNA. cDNA was synthesized with SMARTScribe reverse transcriptase in eight separate reactions per sample. During cDNA synthesis, unique molecular identifiers containing a 6-nucleotide sample barcode were introduced by template switching. Two nested PCRs of about 16 and 10 cycles amplified the TCRalpha and TCRbeta cDNA, and bead purification followed each PCR. Before amplification, the cDNA was treated with uracil DNA-glycosylase and purified using the QIAquick PCR purification kit. In the second PCR, Illumina TruSeq-compatible adapters and sample-specific barcodes were added. TapeStation and Qubit were used to check library quality and concentration, and roughly 4.9 ng of each library was pooled. The pooled libraries were sequenced with 2 x 100 bp reads and custom sequencing primers on an Illumina HiSeq2500 single-index Rapid Run. As for how the authors treated the data: PCR and sequencing errors were corrected by UMI-based consensus assembly using MiGEC version 1.2.6. V(D)J alignment, clonotype assembly and CDR3 extraction were performed with MiXCR version 2.1.1. To normalise gene usage, clonotype sharing and MAIT/NKT TCR abundance, the top 1000, 10 000 and 20 000 clonotypes in each sample were analysed. After downsampling to 27 000 UMIs, diversity was calculated as the inverse Simpson index using the vegan R package. Paired Mann-Whitney U tests were applied to discordant twin pairs, with Benjamini-Hochberg correction for multiple testing. One entry per CDR3 protein sequence results from the TCRdb reprocessing of the reads, with DNA left out. The V and J calls shown here were made by TCRdb, not taken from the authors' results. The sample's records list approximately 390,000 distinct CDR3 sequences. Of the sample, approximately 2.3% is held by the ten largest clones.

The germline V gene gives CDR1 as SGHRS and CDR2 as YFSETQ. The CDR3 spans 12 residues, from the cysteine through the phenylalanine. The nucleotide record is missing. Overall study outcomes, separate from this receptor: The analysis was unable to tell different T cell subtypes apart. No difference in repertoire similarity was observed between concordant and discordant twins, possibly owing to limited statistical power. The results gave no support for a single strong signal or clonotype linked to IBD. A decrease in TCRbeta repertoire diversity, as measured by inverse Simpson index, was observed in IBD patients compared with their healthy co-twins. Compared with healthy twins, IBD patients had fewer clonotypes in common with other individuals, a difference most pronounced in patients showing signs of disease activity. Differing immunosuppressive treatments among patients may have added background noise and inter-individual variability to the repertoires.

Material: blood. This chain joins TRBV5-1 to TRBJ2-1; TCRdb's D call, TRBD1, is unchecked because there is no DNA. The sequence came from a human donor with ulcerative colitis or Crohn's disease, or a healthy co-twin of an affected twin (not recorded which). The CDR3 protein: CASSFGRGEQFF.